This is a list of T cell receptor beta chains from one sample in a study of CD4 T cell repertoires in COVID-19. Clones were read by immunoSEQ multiplex PCR, and TCRdb kept only the in-frame ones, dropping some. The data contain about 75,000 clones, around 82% of them seen just once; the ten biggest clones take up roughly 0.6%. This material consisted of CD4+ T cells from peripheral blood, taken after recovery from COVID-19. These receptors all come from a human donor who had COVID-19. Both conserved end residues are part of each CDR3. D genes are given only for firm matches. Some rows have no size entry. The others give once, few or many, or a class for an expanded clone.

clone_size	v_call	d_call	j_call	cdr3_nt	cdr3_aa
NA	TRBV7-8	NA	TRBJ2-2	TGTGCCAGCAGCTTAGATAGTGGACTGACCACCGGGGAGCTGTTTTTT	CASSLDSGLTTGELFF
once	TRBV19	TRBD1	TRBJ1-5	TGTGCCAGTAGTAGACTTCCGGGACAGATACTTTATAGCAATCAGCCCCAGCATTTT	CASSRLPGQILYSNQPQHF
NA	TRBV28	NA	TRBJ1-3	TGTGCCAGCAGCCCTCCTACAGGGAACGGAAACACCATATATTTT	CASSPPTGNGNTIYF
NA	TRBV7-2	TRBD2	TRBJ2-3	TGTGCCAGCAGCTTAACTAGCGGGGGTAACACCGCTAGCACAGATACGCAGTATTTT	CASSLTSGGNTASTDTQYF
NA	TRBV28	TRBD1	TRBJ1-2	TGTGCCAGCAGCAAACTACCGGGACAGGGGATCTATGGCTACACCTTC	CASSKLPGQGIYGYTF
NA	TRBV18	NA	TRBJ2-1	TGTGCCAGCTCACCAAAAGCGTCAGGGGTCAATGAGCAGTTCTTC	CASSPKASGVNEQFF
NA	TRBV2	TRBD2	TRBJ2-7	TGTGCCAGCAGTGAAGGGGGGGGACTCGAGCAGTACTTC	CASSEGGGLEQYF
NA	TRBV10-1	TRBD1	TRBJ2-7	TGCGCCAGCAGTGGGGGACAGGGGCCCACCTACGAGCAGTACTTC	CASSGGQGPTYEQYF
NA	TRBV5-1	TRBD1	TRBJ1-2	TGCGCCAGCAGCAACGACAGGGGGTTTAGGGGCTACACCTTC	CASSNDRGFRGYTF
NA	TRBV27	NA	TRBJ1-4	TGTGCCAGCAGTTTTGTAGAGGGACAAAAACTGTTTTTT	CASSFVEGQKLFF
NA	TRBV11-2	NA	TRBJ2-1	TGTGCCAGCAGCCCGGCGACTACCTACAATGAGCAGTTCTTC	CASSPATTYNEQFF
NA	TRBV5-1	TRBD1	TRBJ2-5	TGCGCCAGCAGCGCGCAACCGGGACAGGGTGCGGAGACCCAGTACTTC	CASSAQPGQGAETQYF
NA	TRBV6-4	TRBD1	TRBJ2-3	TGTGCCAGCAGGGAAACAGGGGGAACAGATACGCAGTATTTT	CASRETGGTDTQYF
NA	TRBV7-2	NA	TRBJ2-7	TGTGCCAGCAGCTCGACACCTTCTAACTCCTACGAGCAGTACTTC	CASSSTPSNSYEQYF
NA	TRBV7-2	NA	TRBJ1-2	TGTGCCAGTCGCCGAGGGATTTCGGAGGGCTACACCTTC	CASRRGISEGYTF
NA	TRBV7-2	NA	TRBJ2-5	TGTGCCAGCAGCCCTGGCTGGGGGGACCAAGAGACCCAGTACTTC	CASSPGWGDQETQYF
NA	TRBV5-5	TRBD2	TRBJ2-2	TGTGCCAGCAGCTCTAGCGGGGCCACGAACACCGGGGAGCTGTTTTTT	CASSSSGATNTGELFF
NA	TRBV20-1	NA	TRBJ2-1	TGCAGTGCGATCCGGGGCAATGAGCAGTTCTTC	CSAIRGNEQFF
NA	TRBV19	NA	TRBJ2-5	TGTGCCAGTACCCGTAAGGGGACGGAGACCCAGTACTTC	CASTRKGTETQYF
NA	TRBV7-2	TRBD1	TRBJ2-5	TGTGCCAGCAGCAGGGGACAGGGAAGTGGGGGGACCCAGTACTTC	CASSRGQGSGGTQYF
NA	TRBV2	NA	TRBJ2-7	TGTGCCAGCAGTGAGGGGCTCGCGGGTGGCTACGAGCAGTACTTC	CASSEGLAGGYEQYF
NA	TRBV7-8	NA	TRBJ2-5	TGTGCCAGCAGCTTAGGGGCAGGGGTCAGGGAGACCCAGTACTTC	CASSLGAGVRETQYF
NA	TRBV19	NA	TRBJ2-7	TGTGCCAGTAGAGCGGTTGACAGGACCCTCTACGAGCAGTACTTC	CASRAVDRTLYEQYF
NA	TRBV15	TRBD1	TRBJ1-4	TGTGCCACCAGCAGTGGGGACAGGGCGGCTAATGAAAAACTGTTTTTT	CATSSGDRAANEKLFF